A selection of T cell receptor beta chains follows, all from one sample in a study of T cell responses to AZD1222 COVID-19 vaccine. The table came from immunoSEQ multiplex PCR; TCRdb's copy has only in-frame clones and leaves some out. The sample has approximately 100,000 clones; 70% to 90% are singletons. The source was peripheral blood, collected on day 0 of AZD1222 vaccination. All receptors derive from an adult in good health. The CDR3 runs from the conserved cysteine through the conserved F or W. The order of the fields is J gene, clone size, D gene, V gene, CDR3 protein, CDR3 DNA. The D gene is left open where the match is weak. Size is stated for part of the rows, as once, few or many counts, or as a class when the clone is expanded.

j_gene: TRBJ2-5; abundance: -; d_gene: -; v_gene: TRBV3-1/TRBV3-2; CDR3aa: CASSQRQGGAETQYF; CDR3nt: TGTGCCAGCAGCCAGAGACAGGGAGGCGCGGAGACCCAGTACTTC
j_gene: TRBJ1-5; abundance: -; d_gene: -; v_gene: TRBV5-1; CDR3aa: CASSPRGTDQPQHF; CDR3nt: TGCGCCAGCAGCCCACGGGGTACAGATCAGCCCCAGCATTTT
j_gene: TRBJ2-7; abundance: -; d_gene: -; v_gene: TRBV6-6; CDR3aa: CASSYLAGTYEQYF; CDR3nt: TGTGCCAGCAGTTACCTGGCTGGGACCTACGAGCAGTACTTC
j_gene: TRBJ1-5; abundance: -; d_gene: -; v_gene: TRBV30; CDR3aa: CAWTGSNNQPQHF; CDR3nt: TGTGCCTGGACAGGGTCCAACAATCAGCCCCAGCATTTT
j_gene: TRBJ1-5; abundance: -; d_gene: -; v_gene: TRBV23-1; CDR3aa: CASSLDSTNQPQHF; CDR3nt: TGCGCCAGCAGTCTCGACAGCACTAATCAGCCCCAGCATTTT
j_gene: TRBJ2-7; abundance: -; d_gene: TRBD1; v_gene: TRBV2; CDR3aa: CASSASGQGERQQYF; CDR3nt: TGTGCCAGCAGTGCCTCGGGACAGGGGGAGAGGCAGCAGTACTTC
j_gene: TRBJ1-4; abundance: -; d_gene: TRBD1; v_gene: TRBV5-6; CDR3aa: CASSVKTGTGGEKLFF; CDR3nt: TGTGCCAGCAGCGTGAAGACCGGGACAGGGGGGGAAAAACTGTTTTTT
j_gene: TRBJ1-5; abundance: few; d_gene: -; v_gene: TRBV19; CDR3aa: CASSPAMGNQPQHF; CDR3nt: TGTGCCAGTAGTCCCGCGATGGGCAATCAGCCCCAGCATTTT
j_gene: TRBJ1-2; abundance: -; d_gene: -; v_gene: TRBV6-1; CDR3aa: CASSETPEQAPGYGYTF; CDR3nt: TGTGCCAGCAGTGAAACTCCAGAACAAGCCCCGGGCTATGGCTACACCTTC
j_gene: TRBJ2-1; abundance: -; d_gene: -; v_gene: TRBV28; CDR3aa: CASSEFAGAGGYEQFF; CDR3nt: TGTGCCAGCAGTGAATTCGCGGGGGCAGGGGGCTATGAGCAGTTCTTC
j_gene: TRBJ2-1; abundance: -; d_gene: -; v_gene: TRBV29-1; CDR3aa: CSVEKVAPRGEQFF; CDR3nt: TGCAGCGTTGAGAAGGTAGCCCCCCGTGGTGAGCAGTTCTTC
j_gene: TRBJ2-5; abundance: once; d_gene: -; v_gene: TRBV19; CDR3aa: CASSRGWGTQETQYF; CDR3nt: TGTGCCAGTAGTAGGGGGTGGGGGACCCAAGAGACCCAGTACTTC
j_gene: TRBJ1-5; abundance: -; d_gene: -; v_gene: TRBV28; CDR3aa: CASTHQPQHF; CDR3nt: TGTGCCAGCACCCATCAGCCCCAGCATTTT